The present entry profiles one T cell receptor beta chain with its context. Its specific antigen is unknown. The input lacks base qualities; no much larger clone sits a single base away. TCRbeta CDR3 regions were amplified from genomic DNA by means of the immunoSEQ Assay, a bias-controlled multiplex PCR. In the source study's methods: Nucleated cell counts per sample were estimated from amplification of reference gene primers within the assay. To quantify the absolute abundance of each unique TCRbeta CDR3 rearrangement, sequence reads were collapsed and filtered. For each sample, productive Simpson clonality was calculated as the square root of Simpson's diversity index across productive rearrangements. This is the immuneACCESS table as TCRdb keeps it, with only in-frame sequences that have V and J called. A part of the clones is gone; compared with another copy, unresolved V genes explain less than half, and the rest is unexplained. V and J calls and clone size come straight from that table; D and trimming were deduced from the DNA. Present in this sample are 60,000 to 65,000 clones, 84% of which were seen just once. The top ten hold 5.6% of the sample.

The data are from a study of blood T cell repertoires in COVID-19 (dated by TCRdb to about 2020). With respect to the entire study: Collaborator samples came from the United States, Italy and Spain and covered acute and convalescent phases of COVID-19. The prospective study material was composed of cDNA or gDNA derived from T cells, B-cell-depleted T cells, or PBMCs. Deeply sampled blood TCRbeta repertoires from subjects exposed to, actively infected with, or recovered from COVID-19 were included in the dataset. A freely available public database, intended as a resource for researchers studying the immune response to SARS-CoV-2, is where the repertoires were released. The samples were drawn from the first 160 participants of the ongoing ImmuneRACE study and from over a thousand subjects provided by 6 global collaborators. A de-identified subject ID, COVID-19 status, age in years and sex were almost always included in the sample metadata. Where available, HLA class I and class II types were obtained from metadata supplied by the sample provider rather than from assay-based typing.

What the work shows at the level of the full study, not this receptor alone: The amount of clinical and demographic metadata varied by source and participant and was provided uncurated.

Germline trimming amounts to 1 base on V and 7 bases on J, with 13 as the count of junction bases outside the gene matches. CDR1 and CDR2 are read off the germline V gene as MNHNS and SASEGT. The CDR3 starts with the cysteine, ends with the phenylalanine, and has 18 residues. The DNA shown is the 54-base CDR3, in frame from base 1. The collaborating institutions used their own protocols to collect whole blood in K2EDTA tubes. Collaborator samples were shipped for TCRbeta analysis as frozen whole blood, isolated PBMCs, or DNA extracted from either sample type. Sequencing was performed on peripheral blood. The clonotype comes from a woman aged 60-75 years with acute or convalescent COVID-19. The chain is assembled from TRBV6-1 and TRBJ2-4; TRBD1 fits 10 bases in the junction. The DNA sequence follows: TGTGCCAGCAGTGAAGTGCCTTTGGGGACAGGGGCGGGGAACATTCAGTACTTC. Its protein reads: CASSEVPLGTGAGNIQYF.